This TCR beta chain was observed in a study of PD-1 blockade in mismatch repair-deficient tumors. Of note for this clone: Its antigen is not known.

The CDR3 is 15 residues long. The germline V gene has CDR1 SGHRS and CDR2 YFSETQ. The V end was cut by 4 bases, the J end by 5 bases, with 15 bases between. Profiling relied on immunoSEQ multiplex PCR, and the TCRdb table lists in-frame clones only, not all of them. The table has about 68,000 clones, 60% to 80% seen once. Whole-study results and caveats: Tumor-resident clones, often undetectable pretreatment in blood, expanded then contracted after pembrolizumab.

Here the sequenced sample was peripheral blood, taken 2 weeks after starting pembrolizumab. J is TRBJ2-2 and V is TRBV5-1; possible D gene TRBD2, 5 bases. This TCR came from an adult with mismatch repair-deficient cancer. CDR3 DNA: TGCGCCAGCAGCCTAGGAGCGGACGGGACCGGGGAGCTGTTTTTT. It yields the protein CASSLGADGTGELFF.